The 19 T cell receptor beta chains given below trace back to one sample, sequenced in a study of T-cell reconstitution after alpha-beta-depleted transplantation in children. TCRbeta library construction was performed incorporating unique molecular identifiers. A single record per CDR3 protein comes from TCRdb applying MiXCR to the PCR reads. The top ten clones hold about 4.3% of a sample with approximately 590,000 distinct CDR3 sequences, roughly a tenth of them seen once. The specimen was PBMCs from the stem cell graft donor, collected from the stem cell graft. The receptors derive from a human donor who donated a stem cell graft to a child with acute myeloid leukemia.

This clonotype was seen only a few times. The chain recombines TRBV29-1 with TRBJ2-3; D remains unclear. This CDR3 contains 13 residues. Trimming left V 4 bases short and J 2 bases short, with 10 bases between. Germline V CDR1 and CDR2: SQVTM, ANQGSEA. The CDR3 coding sequence is TGCAGCGTTGCGCAAGGGTTCACAGATACGCAGTATTTT. The encoded protein is CSVAQGFTDTQYF.

This clonotype was counted only a few times. This rearrangement joins TRBV20-1 to TRBJ2-7, with TRBD2 matching over 8 bases. J lost 5 bases, V lost 5 bases, and 8 bases had no gene match. The CDR3 loop spans 13 amino acids. Germline-derived CDR1 and CDR2 are DFQATT and SNEGSKA (reference sequence). The CDR3 region has the DNA TGCAGTGCTTACCCGGGACTAGACCACGAGCAGTACTTC. It encodes CSAYPGLDHEQYF.

The chain uses TRBV29-1 and TRBJ1-1, with D unclear. Germline CDR1 SQVTM, CDR2 ANQGSEA. The V end was cut by 4 bases, the J end by 6 bases, with 15 bases between. The CDR3 length is 13 residues. DNA of the CDR3: TGCAGCGTTGGATTAAGTGTCGTCGCTGAAGCTTTCTTT. Its protein product is CSVGLSVVAEAFF.

This clonotype was recorded many times. The chain links TRBV6-4 to TRBJ2-1, with 13 bases identical to TRBD2. The germline gives CDR1 MRHNA, CDR2 SNTAGT. CDR3 length: 15 residues. Trimming cost V 5 bases and J 8 bases; bases outside gene matches: 6. CDR3: CASSTGLAGADEQFF. In nucleotides, the CDR3 is TGTGCCAGCAGTACAGGACTAGCGGGAGCGGATGAGCAGTTCTTC.

The chain is built from TRBV6-5 and TRBJ2-2; D is ambiguous. V was shortened by 1 base and J by 6 bases, with 12 bases between the two germline ends. Germline CDR1 and CDR2: MNHEY and SVGAGI. CDR3 size: 15 residues. The CDR3 nucleotides read TGTGCCAGCAGTTACTACTTGGGTACGGCCGGGGAGCTGTTTTTT. Translating gives CASSYYLGTAGELFF.

This chain uses TRBV6-2 or TRBV6-3 with TRBJ2-1; possibly TRBD2 for D (6 bases). V lost 4 bases, J lost 12 bases, and 13 bases lay in between. Germline CDR1 and CDR2: MNHEY and SVGEGT. CDR3 length: 12 amino acids. The CDR3 DNA sequence: TGTGCCAGCAGTTTCTTTGTGGGAGGGCAGTTCTTC. This translates into CASSFFVGGQFF.

There are a few counts of this clonotype. The chain recombines TRBV20-1 with TRBJ2-4; D may be TRBD1 (6 bases). Germline V gene lookup returns CDR1 DFQATT and CDR2 SNEGSKA (reference sequence). This CDR3 comprises 15 residues. V was trimmed by 6 bases and J by 0 bases, leaving 15 bases between them. The CDR3 DNA reads TGCAGTGCCCTAGACAGGTCCCTAGCCAAAAACATTCAGTACTTC. Translated, it gives CSALDRSLAKNIQYF.

The V and J genes are TRBV7-2 and TRBJ1-3; 7 nucleotides agree with TRBD1. Germline assignment: CDR1 SGHTA and CDR2 FQGNSA. The length of the CDR3 is 19 residues. V lost 6 bases and J lost 0; bases outside the gene matches: 17. This chain's CDR3 is CASSRGQEGSLVSGNTIYF. The CDR3 DNA follows: TGTGCCAGCAGTAGAGGACAGGAAGGGTCCCTCGTCTCTGGAAACACCATATATTTT.

In the case of this clonotype: Since a much larger clone is just one base distant, this may be a read error. The CDR3 end shows no conserved phenylalanine or tryptophan, and so a read error is likely. The chain has TRBV11-1 and TRBJ2-7; 13 nucleotides align to TRBD2. CDR3 length: 14 amino acids. J lost 8 bases, V lost 4 bases, and 5 bases had no gene match. CDR1 and CDR2 (germline): SGHAT, FQDESV (reference sequence). CDR3 loop: CASSSTSGRNQQYC. The CDR3, as DNA: TGTGCCAGCAGCTCGACTAGCGGGAGGAATCAGCAGTACTGC.

This clonotype appeared many times. The gene calls are TRBV7-2 and TRBJ2-5, with D perhaps given as TRBD1 or TRBD2 (5 bases each). This CDR3 has 14 amino acids. V lost 5 bases and J lost 2, with 12 bases in between. Germline CDR1 and CDR2: SGHTA and FQGNSA. CDR3 in DNA: TGTGCCAGCAGCCGAGGGACGGGGCAAGAGACCCAGTACTTC. Amino acid sequence: CASSRGTGQETQYF.

The V and J genes are TRBV19 and TRBJ2-1, with a weak D call TRBD2 (5 bases). Trimming cost V 5 bases and J 5 bases, with 22 bases left between them. CDR1 and CDR2 from the germline V gene are LNHDA and SQIVND (reference sequence). This CDR3 is built from 17 residues. This CDR3 is CASSPVGSPHGDNEQFF. Written as DNA, the CDR3 is TGTGCCAGTAGTCCCGTCGGCTCCCCCCACGGGGACAATGAGCAGTTCTTC.

This clonotype came up many times. The rearrangement joins TRBV7-2 to TRBJ2-1, with D perhaps given as TRBD1 or TRBD2 (5 bases each). Germline CDR1 SGHTA, CDR2 FQGNSA. V lost 3 bases, J lost 8 bases, and 8 bases lay in between. The CDR3 sequence is 12 residues long. The CDR3 reads CASSFRGDEQFF. CDR3 DNA sequence: TGTGCCAGCAGCTTTAGAGGGGATGAGCAGTTCTTC.

The V gene is TRBV15, the J gene TRBJ2-2, with 10 bases aligning to TRBD2. CDR3 length equals 17 residues. CDR1 and CDR2 from the germline V gene are LNHNV and YYDKDF (reference sequence). J lost 5 bases, V lost 0 bases, and 6 bases had no gene match. CDR3 protein: CATSRDRTSGVTGELFF. The DNA of the CDR3 is TGTGCCACCAGCAGAGATCGGACTAGCGGAGTTACCGGGGAGCTGTTTTTT.

The V call is TRBV15, the J call TRBJ1-2; D not resolved. Germline assignment: CDR1 LNHNV and CDR2 YYDKDF (reference sequence). The ends were cut back, 0 bases at V and 8 bases at J, with 10 bases in the middle. The CDR3 loop spans 13 amino acids. The CDR3 bases are TGTGCCACCAGCAGAGATCAAATCTCCGGCTACACCTTC. Its protein is CATSRDQISGYTF.

There are many counts of this clonotype. This rearrangement joins TRBV30 to TRBJ2-2; D is unresolved. The germline CDR1 and CDR2 sequences are GTSNPN and SVGIG (reference sequence). Trimming stripped 4 bases from V and 1 base from J, with 10 bases between. The CDR3 runs to 14 residues. This CDR3 reads CAWKGQRNTGELFF. The CDR3 bases are TGTGCCTGGAAAGGGCAGAGGAACACCGGGGAGCTGTTTTTT.

The sample holds many counts of this clonotype. The chain uses TRBV18 and TRBJ1-5, with 7 positions matching TRBD1. Per germline, CDR1 KGHSH and CDR2 LQKENI. The trim removed 5 bases at V and 5 bases at J, leaving 9 bases unmatched. There are 15 residues in the CDR3. CDR3 loop: CASSYGQVRDQPQHF. The DNA for the CDR3 is TGTGCCAGCTCATACGGACAGGTTAGGGATCAGCCCCAGCATTTT.

The table lists this clonotype with many counts. The chain joins TRBV28 to TRBJ2-7; 9 nucleotides line up with TRBD2. Germline V gives CDR1 MDHEN, CDR2 SYDVKM. The CDR3 length is 14 residues. The V segment lost 6 bases and the J segment 5 bases; nucleotides outside the gene matches: 8. CDR3 amino acids: CASSSGTSLNEQYF. Written as DNA, the CDR3 is TGTGCCAGCAGCTCCGGGACTAGCCTCAACGAGCAGTACTTC.

Many counts were recorded for this clonotype. CDR3 nucleotides: TGTGCCAGCAGCTTTAGCGTATACGGCACAGATACGCAGTATTTT. This encodes CASSFSVYGTDTQYF. The V and J genes are TRBV7-2 and TRBJ2-3, with D possibly matching TRBD2 (5 bases). Per germline, CDR1 SGHTA and CDR2 FQGNSA. V shed 3 bases and J shed 1 base, with 11 bases lying between them. CDR3 length: 15 amino acids.

This clonotype was seen more than once but under ten times. The V call is TRBV7-9, the J call TRBJ1-5; TRBD1 is a possible D gene (6 bases). This CDR3 is 16 amino acids long. Germline assignment: CDR1 SEHNR and CDR2 FQNEAQ (reference sequence). The V end was cut by 5 bases, the J end by 6 bases, with 20 bases between. The CDR3 DNA follows: TGTGCCAGCAGCCCATTGGGACACGGGCCGGGTCAGCCCCAGCATTTT. Its translation is CASSPLGHGPGQPQHF.